This record concerns one T cell receptor beta chain sequence. The source of the sample is a study of blood T cell repertoires in COVID-19. On the study more broadly: Samples taken during acute and convalescent COVID-19 were collected in the United States, Italy and Spain. From T cells, B-cell-depleted T cells, or PBMCs came the material, which was cDNA or gDNA.

Original handling: The assay estimated nucleated cells by amplifying reference gene primers. The assay was immunoSEQ multiplex PCR, and TCRdb's table has in-frame clones only and misses some. V and J calls plus clone size are reproduced from that table; the DNA served to infer D and trimming. The top ten hold around 19% of the sample, which has about 170,000 clones, around 82% seen once. The CDR3 runs to 15 residues. V was cut by 3 bases and J by 15 bases, with 24 bases left in between. From germline, CDR1 is SNHLY and CDR2 FYNNEI. This clonotype originated in a woman aged 70-85 years who had recovered from COVID-19. The source material was peripheral blood. The rearrangement links TRBV2 to TRBJ2-1, with TRBD1 as a possible D gene (5 bases). The CDR3 region has the DNA TGTGCCAGCAGTGATTTAGTTGTCAGGGTACGACCCGTGTTCTTC. This sequence encodes CASSDLVVRVRPVFF.